This T cell receptor (beta chain) came from a study of control samples from healthy donors and cancer patients. Measured with immunoSEQ multiplex PCR; TCRdb has only the in-frame clones, and not every one. The sample contains 120,000 to 150,000 clones, 80% to 95% of which appear only once. V shed 5 bases and J 8 bases; nucleotides not matched to a gene: 8. Germline V gene data show CDR1 as SGHRS and CDR2 as YFSETQ. The CDR3 runs 15 residues. The rearrangement links TRBV5-1 to TRBJ2-1; 12 nucleotides align to TRBD1. Material: blood. This TCR was sampled from a man younger than 40 in good health. The CDR3 loop is CASRPGDRGHHEQFF. The CDR3 DNA reads as TGCGCCAGCAGGCCTGGGGACAGGGGGCACCATGAGCAGTTCTTC.